The 15 T cell receptor beta chains below were found in one sample sequenced in a study of T cells in Graves' hyperthyroidism and ophthalmopathy. TCR beta CDR3 sequences were amplified from RNA transcripts. First-round RT-PCR of the TCR CDR3 relied on the HTBI primer set. MiXCR, run by TCRdb on the multiplex PCR reads, gives a single entry per CDR3 protein. Of 300,000 to 350,000 distinct CDR3 sequences listed, roughly 23% were seen once; the top ten hold under 55%. Sequencing input: blood. The receptors derive from a woman aged 50 to 60 with Graves' hyperthyroidism.

The genes are TRBV19 and TRBJ1-1, with TRBD1 matching over 8 bases. The CDR3 is 15 amino acids. CDR1 and CDR2 (germline): LNHDA, SQIVND (reference sequence). Unmatched junction bases numbered 5, after V lost 4 bases and J lost 1 base. The chain's CDR3 is CASSRGDRGNTEAFF. The CDR3 nucleotides are TGTGCCAGTAGTAGGGGTGACAGGGGGAACACTGAAGCTTTCTTT.

The table lists this clonotype with many counts. V usage is TRBV6-1 and J usage is TRBJ2-1, with 7 bases identical to TRBD2. The J segment lost 8 bases and the V segment lost 7 bases, leaving 14 bases of the junction unmatched. This CDR3 spans 15 amino acids. CDR1 is MNHNS and CDR2 is SASEGT in the germline V gene. The CDR3 loop reads CASTIRAGSGDEQFF. CDR3 DNA sequence: TGTGCCAGCACCATACGCGCCGGAAGCGGGGATGAGCAGTTCTTC.

The table lists this clonotype with a few counts. This chain connects TRBV20-1 to TRBJ1-1; 9 bases line up with TRBD1. V trimming: 5 bases; J trimming: 0 bases; junction bases outside the gene matches: 7. The CDR3 is 15 amino acids. CDR1 DFQATT and CDR2 SNEGSKA come from the germline V gene (reference sequence). The CDR3 DNA reads TGCAGTGCTCGGACAGGGGCCTCGCTGAACACTGAAGCTTTCTTT. As protein: CSARTGASLNTEAFF.

CDR3 amino acids: CASSVGLAGGTSGGNEQFF. The CDR3 DNA reads as TGTGCCAGCAGCGTCGGACTAGCGGGAGGCACCTCTGGTGGCAATGAGCAGTTCTTC. The chain joins TRBV3-1 to TRBJ2-1, with TRBD2 identical over 14 bases. This CDR3 has 19 residues. V shed 5 bases and J 6 bases; nucleotides not matched to a gene: 15. The germline gives CDR1 LGHDT, CDR2 YNNKEL (reference sequence).

Details on this clonotype: With a much larger clone just one base away, this may be a read error. This chain connects TRBV6-5 to TRBJ2-2, with D perhaps given as TRBD1 or TRBD2 (5 bases each). CDR1 and CDR2 from the germline V gene are MNHEY and SVGAGI. This CDR3 comprises 14 residues. The CDR3 reads CASSYSVDTGELLF. Written as DNA, the CDR3 is TGTGCCAGCAGTTACTCTGTGGACACCGGGGAGCTGCTTTTT.

V and J are TRBV7-9 and TRBJ1-3; 7 bases agree with TRBD1. The CDR3 is 16 residues long. CDR1 is SEHNR, CDR2 FQNEAQ, per germline (reference sequence). V was clipped by 3 bases and J by 0 bases; unmatched bases: 5. This CDR3 is CASSLRGPASGNTIYF. CDR3 in DNA: TGTGCCAGCAGCTTGAGGGGGCCTGCCTCTGGAAACACCATATATTTT.

This clonotype was seen many times. The chain couples TRBV6-1 to TRBJ2-1, with 14 positions matching TRBD2. V was clipped by 6 bases and J by 8 bases; unmatched bases: 6. CDR1 is MNHNS, CDR2 SASEGT, per germline. This CDR3 spans 15 amino acids. The CDR3 DNA reads TGTGCCAGCAGGACGGGACTAGCGGGAGTGGATGAGCAGTTCTTC. It is translated as CASRTGLAGVDEQFF.

This chain joins TRBV10-3 and TRBJ1-5; 9 positions match TRBD1. V lost 2 bases to trimming and J lost 6 bases; unmatched junction nucleotides: 8. Germline V lookup: CDR1 ENHRY, CDR2 SYGVKD. This CDR3 contains 16 residues. The DNA of the CDR3 is TGTGCCATCAGTGAGGCGATTGGGACAGGGACTCAGCCCCAGCATTTT. Amino acid sequence: CAISEAIGTGTQPQHF.

This clonotype was observed at least ten times. V usage is TRBV7-9 and J usage is TRBJ2-5; 8 nucleotides line up with TRBD1. V gave up 5 bases and J gave up 1 base; unmatched junction bases: 12. Per germline, CDR1 SEHNR and CDR2 FQNEAQ (reference sequence). The CDR3 loop spans 17 amino acids. Here the CDR3 DNA reads TGTGCCAGCAGCGTCGCCGGCAGGGGGCCGACCCAAGAGACCCAGTACTTC. This codes for CASSVAGRGPTQETQYF.

This clonotype has a handful of counts. The chain combines TRBV5-1 with TRBJ1-1; 10 bases fit TRBD1. Germline CDR1 reads SGHRS; CDR2 reads YFSETQ. Trimming at V came to 4 bases and at J to 11 bases, leaving 5 bases not matched to a gene. This CDR3 has 12 residues. This chain's CDR3 is CASSPGQGRAFF. DNA of the CDR3: TGCGCCAGCAGCCCGGGACAGGGGAGGGCTTTCTTT.

Concerning this clonotype itself: This may be a read error: a much more frequent sequence differs by one nucleotide. CDR3 DNA: TGTGCCATCAGCTGCCTTCAGGACAGCTCCTACAATGAGCAGTTCTTC. This translates into CAISCLQDSSYNEQFF. The rearrangement uses TRBV10-3 and TRBJ2-1, with TRBD1 as a possible D gene (6 bases). The CDR3 has 16 residues. Germline values: CDR1 ENHRY, CDR2 SYGVKD. V shed 6 bases and J shed 0 bases, with 15 bases lying between them.

The CDR3 sequence: CASNTGQLYQETQYF. In nucleotides, the CDR3 is TGTGCCAGTAACACGGGACAGCTGTACCAAGAGACCCAGTACTTC. The V and J genes are TRBV19 and TRBJ2-5, with 7 bases aligning to TRBD1. There are 15 residues in the CDR3. CDR1 is LNHDA, CDR2 SQIVND, per germline (reference sequence). V lost 7 bases and J lost 0; bases outside the gene matches: 8.

This clonotype has more than one count but fewer than ten. V is TRBV18 and J is TRBJ2-1; no definite D call. Looked up from germline, CDR1 is KGHSH and CDR2 is LQKENI. V gave up 6 bases and J gave up 6 bases, with 15 bases separating them. This CDR3 contains 14 residues. Written as DNA, the CDR3 is TGTGCCAGCTCTCAGGCGAGCGCGAGCAATGAGCAGTTCTTC. It is translated as CASSQASASNEQFF.

This clonotype was picked up many times. This chain links TRBV7-8 with TRBJ1-2; D is ambiguous. The germline V gene encodes CDR1 SGHVS and CDR2 FQNEAQ. This CDR3 region has 13 residues. Trimming took 5 bases from V and 7 from J, leaving 14 bases between them. CDR3 sequence reads: CASSPRLEGGYTF. CDR3 nucleotide sequence: TGTGCCAGCAGCCCGCGATTGGAGGGTGGCTACACCTTC.

The chain links TRBV28 to TRBJ2-7; 8 bases fit TRBD1. V gave up 4 bases and J gave up 2 bases; unmatched junction bases: 10. Germline V gene sequence: CDR1 MDHEN, CDR2 SYDVKM. The CDR3 spans 16 residues. The CDR3 DNA reads as TGTGCCAGCAGTTCAAGCCCCGGGACAGGACCCTACGAGCAGTACTTC. Encoded protein: CASSSSPGTGPYEQYF.